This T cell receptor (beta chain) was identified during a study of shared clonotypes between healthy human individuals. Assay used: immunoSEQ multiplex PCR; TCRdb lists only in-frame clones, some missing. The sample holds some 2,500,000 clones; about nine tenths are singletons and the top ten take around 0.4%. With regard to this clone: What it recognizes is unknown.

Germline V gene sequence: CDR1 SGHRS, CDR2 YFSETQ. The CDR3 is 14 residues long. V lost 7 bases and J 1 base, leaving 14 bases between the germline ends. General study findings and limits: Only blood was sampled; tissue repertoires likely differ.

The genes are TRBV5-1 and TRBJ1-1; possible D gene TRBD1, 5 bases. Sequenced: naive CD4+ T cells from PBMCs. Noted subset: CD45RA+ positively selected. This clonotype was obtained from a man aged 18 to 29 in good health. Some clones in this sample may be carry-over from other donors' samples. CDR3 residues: CASLIGGENTEAFF. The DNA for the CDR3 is TGCGCCAGCCTCATTGGAGGGGAGAACACTGAAGCTTTCTTT.